This T cell receptor (beta chain) is drawn from a study of graft-versus-host responses after intestinal transplantation. About the study: All recipients were given anti-thymocyte globulin induction, and tacrolimus and steroids were then administered for 3 to 4 years. Findings and limits, study-wide: Early declines in HvG clones that occurred post-transplant were associated with peak circulating GvH clone levels. Recipient marrow held GvH clones, some first seen in ileum or blood. Allografts of patients with graft-donor T cell macrochimerism showed high graft-versus-host to host-versus-graft clone ratios.

CDR1 is SGHNT and CDR2 is YENEEA in the germline V gene. Trimming left V 5 bases short and J 1 base short, with 3 bases between. This CDR3 is 11 amino acids long. Worth noting for this clone: Its antigen is unknown.

Sequencing was performed with immunoSEQ multiplex PCR; in TCRdb, only in-frame clones are kept and a portion is missing. The table includes some 100,000 clones, roughly 92% detected once. The sample here was unstimulated CD8+ T cells sorted from spleen or lymph node cells, taken before transplant. This chain joins TRBV11-3 and TRBJ2-7; no clear D. This receptor was obtained from a human donor who was the organ donor for an intestinal transplant. Here the CDR3 reads CASSPSYEQYF. The CDR3 nucleotides read TGTGCCAGCAGCCCTTCCTACGAGCAGTACTTC.